Following are 13 T cell receptor beta chains from one sample sequenced in a study of T cell changes during pregnancy in multiple sclerosis. The assay was immunoSEQ multiplex PCR, and TCRdb's table has in-frame clones only and misses some. The sample carries 100,000 to 130,000 clones, about nine tenths recorded once. The sample was peripheral blood, taken in the third trimester of pregnancy. The receptors stem from a female donor in good health, enrolled as a control in a pregnancy study.

This sequence joins TRBV19 and TRBJ1-5; 8 positions agree with TRBD1. CDR1 and CDR2 from the germline V gene are LNHDA and SQIVND (reference sequence). V was pared by 6 bases and J by 2 bases, with 6 bases of the junction left unmatched. The CDR3 extends over 15 amino acids. The CDR3 loop reads CASRRTGTGNQPQHF. For the CDR3, the DNA is TGTGCCAGTAGGCGGACAGGGACGGGCAATCAGCCCCAGCATTTT. Full variable domain (remainder filled in from reference TRBV19 and TRBJ1-5): DGGITQSPKYLFRKEGQNVTLSCEQNLNHDAMYWYRQDPGQGLRLIYYSQIVNDFQKGDIAEGYSVSREKKESFPLTVTSAQKNPTAFYLCASRRTGTGNQPQHFGDGTRLSIL.

This clone has just a few counts. The V and J genes are TRBV6-5 and TRBJ1-1; a weak D match, TRBD1 (5 bases). Deletions cut 5 bases from V and 0 bases from J, with 10 bases between. This CDR3 is 14 amino acids long. CDR1 and CDR2 from the germline V gene are MNHEY and SVGAGI. This CDR3 is CASSRGRMNTEAFF. Written as DNA, the CDR3 is TGTGCCAGCAGTAGGGGCAGAATGAACACTGAAGCTTTCTTT.

The rearrangement joins TRBV11-2 to TRBJ2-3; 12 bases agree with TRBD2. Germline trimming cut 4 bases from V and 1 base from J; bases unmatched to any gene: 9. The germline V gene has CDR1 SGHAT and CDR2 FQNNGV. This CDR3 has 18 residues. CDR3 amino acids: CASSSTSGGPGGTDTQYF. The CDR3 nucleotides read TGTGCCAGCAGCTCCACTAGCGGGGGGCCAGGCGGCACAGATACGCAGTATTTT. Using reference TRBV11-2 and TRBJ2-3 for the parts outside the CDR3, the full variable domain is EAGVAQSPRYKIIEKRQSVAFWCNPISGHATLYWYQQILGQGPKLLIQFQNNGVVDDSQLPKDRFSAERLKGVDSTLKIQPAKLEDSAVYLCASSSTSGGPGGTDTQYFGPGTRLTVL.

The gene calls are TRBV7-9 and TRBJ1-2; perhaps TRBD1 as D (6 bases). The germline V gene has CDR1 SEHNR and CDR2 FQNEAQ (reference sequence). Trimming took off 5 bases at V and 11 bases at J, with 18 bases between the two ends. This CDR3 region has 13 residues. The CDR3 spells CASSPRQAWEYTF. CDR3 DNA: TGTGCCAGCAGCCCCCGACAGGCATGGGAGTACACCTTC.

V gene TRBV5-6 combines with J gene TRBJ2-3; 9 bases align to TRBD1. Germline trimming cut 3 bases from V and 0 bases from J; bases unmatched to any gene: 2. The length of the CDR3 is 15 residues. The germline V gene encodes CDR1 SGHDT and CDR2 YYEEEE. CDR3 coding DNA: TGTGCCAGCAGCTCCGGACAGGGGAGCACAGATACGCAGTATTTT. Amino acids: CASSSGQGSTDTQYF.

Comment on this clone: Other DNA sequences from this sample encode an identical CDR3 as well. The chain links TRBV7-2 to TRBJ2-7, with D unclear. The CDR3 runs 11 residues. The V gene lost 5 bases and the J gene lost 6 bases, with 8 bases spanning the gap. Germline V gene data show CDR1 as SGHTA and CDR2 as FQGNSA. The CDR3 protein is CASSLVSEQYF. CDR3 DNA sequence: TGTGCCAGCAGCCTGGTCAGCGAGCAGTACTTC.

This chain links TRBV19 with TRBJ1-1; no definite D call. CDR3 length: 17 residues. The V gene lost 2 bases and the J gene lost 1 base, with 17 bases spanning the gap. The germline V gene has CDR1 LNHDA and CDR2 SQIVND (reference sequence). The CDR3 sequence: CASSISGKRLRNTEAFF. The CDR3 bases are TGTGCCAGTAGTATATCCGGTAAGAGGCTGAGGAACACTGAAGCTTTCTTT.

The chain employs TRBV9 and TRBJ2-1; 10 positions agree with TRBD2. This CDR3 spans 14 amino acids. Unmatched junction bases numbered 6, after V lost 4 bases and J lost 8 bases. CDR1 and CDR2 from the germline V gene are SGDLS and YYNGEE. The CDR3 nucleotides are TGTGCCAGCAGCCCCAGACTAGCGGGCGATGAGCAGTTCTTC. Its protein product is CASSPRLAGDEQFF.

The chain combines TRBV11-2 with TRBJ1-1, with 7 positions matching TRBD1. Germline V gene data show CDR1 as SGHAT and CDR2 as FQNNGV. The CDR3 consists of 15 residues. V was clipped by 4 bases and J by 1 base; unmatched bases: 6. CDR3 sequence (DNA): TGTGCCAGCAGCTCGTTGACAGGGCCGAACACTGAAGCTTTCTTT. It codes for CASSSLTGPNTEAFF.

This clone showed up just once. This rearrangement joins TRBV6-5 to TRBJ1-2; 12 bases agree with TRBD1. CDR3 size: 15 residues. With V trimmed by 1 base and J by 7 bases, 4 bases remained unmatched. CDR1 is MNHEY and CDR2 is SVGAGI in the germline V gene. This chain's CDR3 is CASSYLGQGASGYTF. The DNA for the CDR3 is TGTGCCAGCAGTTACTTGGGACAGGGGGCGTCTGGCTACACCTTC.

The V call is TRBV11-2, the J call TRBJ2-5; D perhaps matches TRBD2 (6 bases). This CDR3 is 15 amino acids long. The V gene's germline CDR1 is SGHAT and CDR2 FQNNGV. Deletions cut 1 base from V and 5 bases from J, with 14 bases between. The DNA for the CDR3 is TGTGCCAGCAGCTTAGCCGGGGGTCGGGGGGAGACCCAGTACTTC. This sequence encodes CASSLAGGRGETQYF.

V gene TRBV7-9 combines with J gene TRBJ2-7; 11 bases line up with TRBD2. The CDR3 has 17 amino acids. Germline CDR1 and CDR2: SEHNR and FQNEAQ (reference sequence). Unmatched junction bases numbered 16, after V lost 5 bases and J lost 7 bases. The CDR3 region has the DNA TGTGCCAGCAGCACGGGACTAGCGGCGACCCATTTCAAGGAGCAGTACTTC. Amino acid sequence: CASSTGLAATHFKEQYF. The whole variable domain, remainder taken from reference TRBV7-9 and TRBJ2-7, is DTGVSQNPRHKITKRGQNVTFRCDPISEHNRLYWYRQTLGQGPEFLTYFQNEAQLEKSRLLSDRFSAERPKGSFSTLEIQRTEQGDSAMYLCASSTGLAATHFKEQYFGPGTRLTVT.

The chain links TRBV6-5 to TRBJ1-2; D possibly corresponds to TRBD1 (6 bases). Germline V gene data show CDR1 as MNHEY and CDR2 as SVGAGI. This CDR3 spans 12 amino acids. Trimming shortened V by 4 bases and J by 4 bases, and 7 bases separated the two germline ends. The CDR3 spells CASSSQGYGYTF. The CDR3 nucleotides read TGTGCCAGCAGTTCACAGGGCTATGGCTACACCTTC.